This T cell receptor beta chain was sequenced for a study of blood T cell repertoires in COVID-19. Study details: The study drew acute and convalescent COVID-19 samples from the United States, Italy and Spain. From T cells, B-cell-depleted T cells, or PBMCs came the material, which was cDNA or gDNA.

Original methodology: By means of reference gene primer amplification, nucleated cell counts were estimated. Sequenced by immunoSEQ multiplex PCR; TCRdb stores in-frame clones only, minus some. That table gives V, J and clone size, and the DNA gave D and trimming. The profile shows approximately 100,000 clones, 70% to 85% of them singletons. This CDR3 has 13 residues. Trimming removed 5 bases from V and 6 bases from J, with 11 bases in between. CDR1 and CDR2 (germline): MNHEY, SVGAGI. The sequenced material came from peripheral blood. The origin of this receptor is a man in his 70s with active or convalescent COVID-19. The rearrangement uses TRBV6-5 and TRBJ2-1; TRBD1 might be the D (6 bases). CDR3 DNA sequence: TGTGCCAGCAGTAACGGACAGCTCAATGAGCAGTTCTTC. Encoded protein: CASSNGQLNEQFF.